The clone carrying this TCR beta chain was seen a handful of times. The second PCR ran 7 to 11 cycles with a sample-barcoded 5' primer and J-beta primers. Through a template-switch adaptor with 12 random nucleotides, each cDNA molecule received a tag. TCRdb passed the 5' RACE reads through MiXCR, listing each CDR3 protein once. The sample shows hundreds of thousands of distinct CDR3 sequences, approximately 53% of them seen only once. Drawing of peripheral blood yielded 7.5 to 10 milliliters from each donor. This sample was included in a study of blood T cells in healthy people across ages. Whole-study context: T cells yielded about one barcoded beta molecule per two cells through template switching.

Germline CDR1 and CDR2: MDHEN and SYDVKM. With 7 bases clipped from V and 3 bases from J, the junction kept 7 bases outside the gene matches. The length of the CDR3 is 14 residues. The sample comprised blood. The V call is TRBV28, the J call TRBJ2-3, with TRBD2 matching 7 bases. The clonotype originates from a middle-aged man in good health. The CDR3 is CASTSPGRTDTQYF. The CDR3 region has the DNA TGTGCCAGCACCTCACCCGGGAGGACAGATACGCAGTATTTT.